Listed here are 11 T cell receptor beta chains from one sample, sequenced in a study of regulatory T cells in long-lasting Graves disease. Sequencing libraries for TCR beta were prepared with iRepertoire HTBI primers and Arm-PCR of CDR3 regions. TCRdb independently ran MiXCR on the multiplex PCR reads; one entry per CDR3 protein. The sample has around 450,000 distinct CDR3 sequences; around a fifth are singletons. This sample's time point: persistent/refractory GD, antithyroid drugs over 5 years with positive TRAb. Construction of the TCR library relied on RNA isolated from PBMCs. This material consisted of peripheral blood mononuclear cells (PBMCs), taken when the disease was refractory, from a patient treated with antithyroid drugs. The receptors were gathered from a female donor with Graves disease.

The rearrangement joins TRBV29-1 to TRBJ2-1; TRBD2 matches 8 bases. Germline CDR1 and CDR2: SQVTM and ANQGSEA. The CDR3 extends over 15 amino acids. With 6 bases clipped from V and 8 bases from J, the junction kept 15 bases outside the gene matches. The CDR3 DNA follows: TGCAGCGTCCCTACTCCGGGACTAGATACCGATGAGCAGTTCTTC. Its protein is CSVPTPGLDTDEQFF.

V and J are TRBV10-3 and TRBJ1-1; possible D gene TRBD1, 6 bases. The V end lost 5 bases, the J end lost 7 bases, and 17 bases lay between the germline ends. The CDR3 loop spans 14 amino acids. CDR1 is ENHRY, CDR2 SYGVKD, per germline. CDR3 DNA: TGTGCCATCAGTCCACAGACAGGAACAGGTGAAGCTTTCTTT. Encoded protein: CAISPQTGTGEAFF.

The chain couples TRBV24-1 to TRBJ2-1; 8 bases align to TRBD1. Germline CDR1 KGHDR, CDR2 SFDVKD. This CDR3 region has 16 residues. V was clipped by 5 bases and J by 1 base; unmatched bases: 6. CDR3 amino acids: CATSAIGQGSYNEQFF. CDR3 bases: TGTGCCACCAGTGCCATAGGACAGGGTTCCTACAATGAGCAGTTCTTC.

This clonotype was counted many times. The chain combines TRBV15 with TRBJ1-4; D unresolved. Trimming left V 0 bases short and J 1 base short, with 6 bases between. The CDR3 consists of 15 residues. Germline CDR1 reads LNHNV; CDR2 reads YYDKDF (reference sequence). The CDR3 bases are TGTGCCACCAGCAGAGAAGGAGGAACTAATGAAAAACTGTTTTTT. The encoded protein is CATSREGGTNEKLFF. The full variable domain, its missing parts supplied by reference TRBV15 and TRBJ1-4, is DAMVIQNPRYQVTQFGKPVTLSCSQTLNHNVMYWYQQKSSQAPKLLFHYYDKDFNNEADTPDNFQSRRPNTSFCFLDIRSPGLGDTAMYLCATSREGGTNEKLFFGSGTQLSVL.

The chain links TRBV30 to TRBJ2-7; no firm D call. Trimming stripped 3 bases from V and 6 bases from J, with 12 bases between. Germline assignment: CDR1 GTSNPN and CDR2 SVGIG (reference sequence). This CDR3 spans 12 amino acids. CDR3 bases: TGTGCCTGGAGACGCCCAAGAGGCGAGCAGTACTTC. The encoded protein is CAWRRPRGEQYF.

This clonotype was found a few times. The chain combines TRBV5-4 with TRBJ1-2, with 9 bases fitting TRBD1. Germline lookup yields CDR1 SGHNT and CDR2 YYREEE (reference sequence). Unmatched junction bases numbered 3, after V lost 4 bases and J lost 5 bases. CDR3 length: 13 amino acids. CDR3 region: CASSGTGPYGYTF. CDR3 coding DNA: TGTGCCAGCAGCGGGACAGGGCCGTATGGCTACACCTTC.

CDR3 sequence: CSASIGGRLRYEQYF. The CDR3 DNA follows: TGCAGTGCTAGTATTGGCGGGCGACTCCGATACGAGCAGTACTTC. The chain recombines TRBV20-1 with TRBJ2-7; TRBD2 might be the D (5 bases). CDR1 is DFQATT and CDR2 is SNEGSKA in the germline V gene (reference sequence). The CDR3 has 15 amino acids. V was shortened by 3 bases and J by 4 bases, with 19 bases between the two germline ends.

The chain uses TRBV9 and TRBJ2-5; 8 bases agree with TRBD2. Germline values: CDR1 SGDLS, CDR2 YYNGEE. The J segment lost 5 bases and the V segment lost 1 base, leaving 1 base of the junction unmatched. The CDR3 covers 13 residues. The CDR3 region is CASSVTGGETQYF. As DNA, the CDR3 is TGTGCCAGCAGCGTAACGGGGGGGGAGACCCAGTACTTC.

The DNA for the CDR3 is TGCGCCAGCAGTGAGTCCGGACAGCGAAACACCATATATTTT. This encodes CASSESGQRNTIYF. The chain uses TRBV10-1 and TRBJ1-3; weak D call: TRBD1 (6 bases). The CDR3 is 14 amino acids. Trimming removed 0 bases from V and 5 bases from J, with 8 bases in between. Germline values: CDR1 WNHNN, CDR2 SYGVQD (reference sequence).

The V and J genes are TRBV28 and TRBJ2-3; 10 bases align to TRBD2. CDR1 is MDHEN, CDR2 SYDVKM, per germline. The CDR3 is 16 amino acids. J was trimmed by 5 bases and V by 5 bases; bases with no gene match: 10. The CDR3 sequence is CASSPSASGRKDTQYF. The CDR3 DNA reads as TGTGCCAGCAGTCCTTCAGCTAGCGGGAGAAAAGATACGCAGTATTTT.

This clonotype has just a few counts. A read error may be the cause here, since a much bigger clone is one base away. The gene calls are TRBV2 and TRBJ2-1; 13 bases match TRBD2. This CDR3 has 19 residues. Per germline, CDR1 SNHLY and CDR2 FYNNEI. Here the CDR3 DNA reads TGTGCCAGCAGCGCATTAGGACTAGCGGGGGCTAACTCCCACAATGAGCAGTTCTTC. Amino acids: CASSALGLAGANSHNEQFF.